The source of this T cell receptor beta chain is a study of blood T cells in healthy people across ages. The CDR3 is made up of 18 amino acids. Unmatched junction bases numbered 5, after V lost 2 bases and J lost 0 bases. The germline V gene has CDR1 SGHAT and CDR2 FQDESV (reference sequence). Next came a second PCR, run for about 6 to 12 cycles, which used a sample-barcoded 5' primer along with a J-beta primer mix. Each CDR3 protein is one row after TCRdb ran MiXCR on the 5' RACE reads. The table lists 1,300,000 or so distinct CDR3 sequences, 55% to 75% of them singletons. Isolation yielded PBMCs, at least 6.5 million per sample, in every case.

The sample was blood. This clonotype originated in a young man in good health. The chain combines TRBV11-1 with TRBJ2-6; TRBD1 agrees at 9 bases. CDR3: CASSLTQGALSGANVLTF. The CDR3 DNA is TGTGCCAGCAGCTTAACACAGGGGGCCCTCTCTGGGGCCAACGTCCTGACTTTC. Together with reference TRBV11-1 and TRBJ2-6, the CDR3 gives the full variable domain: EAEVAQSPRYKITEKSQAVAFWCDPISGHATLYWYRQILGQGPELLVQFQDESVVDDSQLPKDRFSAERLKGVDSTLKIQPAELGDSAMYLCASSLTQGALSGANVLTFGAGSRLTVL.